A single sample is the source of the 2 T cell receptor beta chains below, sequenced in a study of cytomegalovirus exposure and HLA in healthy donors. With 60 Vbeta and 13 Jbeta primers, the PCR was carried out. Method: immunoSEQ multiplex PCR; TCRdb's copy keeps in-frame clones and lacks some. Counted here are 80,000 to 95,000 clones, approximately 71% occurring once; the ten biggest clones make up about 16%. Source material: PBMCs. All receptors come from a woman between 18 and 29 years old in good health and CMV-seropositive.

The V call is TRBV25-1, the J call TRBJ2-6; 9 positions match TRBD1. Germline CDR1 and CDR2: MGHDK and SYGVNS. The CDR3 is 18 residues long. Trimming removed 3 bases from V and 3 bases from J; junction bases left unmatched: 9. The CDR3 sequence: CASSESTGGAFGANVLTF. The CDR3 DNA sequence: TGTGCCAGCAGTGAGTCCACAGGGGGCGCCTTTGGGGCCAACGTCCTGACTTTC.

This sequence joins TRBV4-3 and TRBJ2-3; a weak D match, TRBD2 (5 bases). Germline V CDR1 and CDR2: LGHNA, YSLEER. The germline V and J ends were trimmed by 4 bases and 6 bases, with 17 bases remaining between them. CDR3 length: 15 amino acids. CDR3 in DNA: TGCGCCAGCAGCCCCTTGCTAGGAGGAGCCGATACGCAGTATTTT. Amino acids: CASSPLLGGADTQYF.